These 31 T cell receptor beta chains were sequenced from one sample in a study of human T cells and chemical hapten exposure. Stated time point: patch test 2, 6 weeks after DPC sensitization. Stated treatment: therapeutic diphenylcyclopropenone sensitization with weekly scalp DPC. TCRdb used MiXCR to reprocess the RACE reads, holding one entry per CDR3 protein. The table includes around 360,000 distinct CDR3 sequences, roughly 6% detected once. The starting material was whole blood, obtained in connection with sensitization to the hapten diphenylcyclopropenone (DPC). The receptors were gathered from a woman aged 18-29 years with alopecia areata. Some clones in this sample may be carry-over from other donors' samples.

A few counts support this clonotype. The chain couples TRBV7-2 to TRBJ2-3; possibly TRBD1 for D (5 bases). V was shortened by 4 bases and J by 9 bases, with 14 bases between the two germline ends. Per germline, CDR1 SGHTA and CDR2 FQGNSA. This CDR3 region has 13 residues. The chain's CDR3 is CASSSMTDKTQYF. DNA of the CDR3: TGTGCCAGCAGCTCAATGACGGACAAAACGCAGTATTTT.

In its sample, this clonotype was seen many times. The chain recombines TRBV20-1 with TRBJ1-4, with D possibly matching TRBD1 (5 bases). The length of the CDR3 is 11 residues. The V gene lost 6 bases and the J gene lost 9 bases, with 11 bases spanning the gap. Germline V gene data show CDR1 as DFQATT and CDR2 as SNEGSKA (reference sequence). CDR3 region: CSAGGGQKLFF. For the CDR3, the DNA is TGCAGTGCGGGGGGAGGGCAAAAACTGTTTTTT.

This clonotype was seen a few times. CDR3 in amino acids: CASSDNRQGTDTQYF. CDR3 coding DNA: TGTGCCAGCAGTGACAACCGACAGGGCACAGATACGCAGTATTTT. The chain links TRBV12-3 or TRBV12-4 to TRBJ2-3; the D gene is possibly TRBD1 (6 bases). Trimming took 5 bases from V and 1 from J, leaving 13 bases between them. The CDR3 sequence is 15 residues long.

This clonotype was found a few times. The chain uses TRBV23-1 and TRBJ1-4; TRBD1 is a possible D gene (6 bases). TRBV23-1 is sorted into the ORF group, with uncertain function. CDR3 length: 14 amino acids. The ends were cut back, 1 base at V and 7 bases at J, with 10 bases in the middle. The CDR3 loop reads CASSQLGACEKLFF. The DNA of the CDR3 is TGCGCCAGCAGTCAATTGGGGGCGTGTGAAAAACTGTTTTTT.

In its sample, this clonotype was seen a few times. This rearrangement joins TRBV12-3 or TRBV12-4 to TRBJ2-3; no reliable D call. The CDR3 loop spans 14 amino acids. Trimming stripped 5 bases from V and 4 bases from J, with 13 bases between. The CDR3 region is CASSPKVGADTQYF. As DNA, the CDR3 is TGTGCCAGCAGTCCTAAAGTTGGAGCAGATACGCAGTATTTT.

The J gene is TRBJ1-1, the V gene TRBV7-2; 8 bases line up with TRBD1. This CDR3 is built from 16 residues. Germline V gene lookup returns CDR1 SGHTA and CDR2 FQGNSA. After removal of 0 bases from V and 5 bases from J, the junction contained 8 bases not matched to a gene. DNA for the CDR3: TGTGCCAGCAGCTTAGCTGAACAGGGGGGTAGGACTGAAGCTTTCTTT. The encoded protein is CASSLAEQGGRTEAFF.

This clonotype came up many times. The rearrangement links TRBV29-1 to TRBJ2-2, with 8 bases lining up with TRBD1. V was clipped by 7 bases and J by 1 base; unmatched bases: 5. The CDR3 length is 14 residues. Germline CDR1 is SQVTM and CDR2 is ANQGSEA. The CDR3 nucleotides read TGCAGCGCTAAGGACAGGGAGAACACCGGGGAGCTGTTTTTT. The encoded protein is CSAKDRENTGELFF.

The rearrangement links TRBV23-1 to TRBJ2-2; 10 bases align to TRBD1. TRBV23-1 has ORF status, its function being uncertain. The CDR3 is made up of 16 amino acids. V dropped 2 bases and J dropped 5; count of bases not matched to a gene: 5. This CDR3 reads CASSQPTGGPTGELFF. The CDR3 DNA follows: TGCGCCAGCAGTCAACCGACAGGGGGCCCGACCGGGGAGCTGTTTTTT.

This chain joins TRBV19 and TRBJ1-2; D gene unclear. The CDR3 runs 16 residues. V lost 5 bases and J lost 7, with 23 bases in between. From germline, CDR1 is LNHDA and CDR2 SQIVND (reference sequence). For the CDR3, the DNA is TGTGCCAGTAGTCCAAGTCCCATTCCGGGGTTGGGTGGCTACACCTTC. As protein: CASSPSPIPGLGGYTF.

This clonotype was detected many times. The rearrangement joins TRBV28 to TRBJ1-6; no reliable D call. Germline values: CDR1 MDHEN, CDR2 SYDVKM. The length of the CDR3 is 15 residues. Trimming stripped 2 bases from V and 9 bases from J, with 14 bases between. The CDR3 DNA sequence: TGTGCCAGCAGTTTACGTACAGTAAAGACTTCACCCCTCCACTTT. Encoded protein: CASSLRTVKTSPLHF.

There are many counts of this clonotype. The V call is TRBV6-5, the J call TRBJ1-4; D remains ambiguous. V gave up 6 bases and J gave up 7 bases, with 6 bases separating them. The CDR3 runs to 11 residues. The germline V gene has CDR1 MNHEY and CDR2 SVGAGI. CDR3 protein: CASSNGEKLFF. DNA for the CDR3: TGTGCCAGCAGCAACGGTGAAAAACTGTTTTTT.

This clonotype has just a few counts. This rearrangement joins TRBV20-1 to TRBJ1-6; 7 nucleotides align to TRBD1. Trimming at V came to 3 bases and at J to 3 bases, leaving 8 bases not matched to a gene. Germline-derived CDR1 and CDR2 are DFQATT and SNEGSKA (reference sequence). The CDR3 is 16 residues long. The CDR3 DNA reads TGCAGTGCTAGGACAGGGACGGGGGACTATAATTCACCCCTCCACTTT. Translating it yields CSARTGTGDYNSPLHF.

The chain is built from TRBV3-1 and TRBJ2-7; 7 bases map to TRBD1. There are 16 residues in the CDR3. CDR1 is LGHDT, CDR2 YNNKEL, per germline (reference sequence). V lost 5 bases to trimming and J lost 0 bases; unmatched junction nucleotides: 10. CDR3 sequence (DNA): TGTGCCAGCAGCTCAACAGACAGGGTTTTCTCCTACGAGCAGTACTTC. Encoded protein: CASSSTDRVFSYEQYF.

In its sample, this clonotype was seen a few times. The chain couples TRBV11-2 to TRBJ2-7; D is unresolved. The CDR3 length is 12 residues. The V gene lost 5 bases and the J gene lost 9 bases, with 14 bases spanning the gap. Germline CDR1 is SGHAT and CDR2 is FQNNGV. CDR3 loop: CASSIAWAGQYF. DNA of the CDR3: TGTGCCAGCAGCATAGCATGGGCAGGGCAGTACTTC. The variable domain in full, with the rest retrieved from reference TRBV11-2 and TRBJ2-7, is EAGVAQSPRYKIIEKRQSVAFWCNPISGHATLYWYQQILGQGPKLLIQFQNNGVVDDSQLPKDRFSAERLKGVDSTLKIQPAKLEDSAVYLCASSIAWAGQYFGPGTRLTVT.

In this sample, this clonotype turned up a few times. The V gene is TRBV18, the J gene TRBJ2-7, with no clear D. Per germline, CDR1 KGHSH and CDR2 LQKENI. This CDR3 spans 12 amino acids. Trimming left V 3 bases short and J 6 bases short, with 9 bases between. In nucleotides, the CDR3 is TGTGCCAGCTCACCCCGCAGGCGCGAGCAGTACTTC. It translates to CASSPRRREQYF.

On this clonotype itself: A much larger clonotype is one base distant, so this may be a read error. This chain joins TRBV7-9 and TRBJ1-6, with D unresolved. The CDR3 spans 12 residues. The V gene's germline CDR1 is SEHNR and CDR2 FQNEAQ (reference sequence). The DNA for the CDR3 is TGTACCAGCAGCTTGCGGAATTCACCCCTCCACTTT. Translated: CTSSLRNSPLHF.

This clonotype has a handful of counts. The J gene is TRBJ2-5, the V gene TRBV6-1; no firm D call. V was pared by 4 bases and J by 2 bases, with 8 bases between. Per germline, CDR1 MNHNS and CDR2 SASEGT. There are 13 residues in the CDR3. The CDR3 loop is CASSGVVQETQYF. The CDR3 DNA reads as TGTGCCAGCAGTGGAGTGGTACAAGAGACCCAGTACTTC.

This clonotype was counted at least ten times. This sequence joins TRBV6-5 and TRBJ1-2; 7 bases map to TRBD1. V lost 2 bases, J lost 6 bases, and 6 bases stayed unmatched. This CDR3 is 14 amino acids long. CDR1 is MNHEY, CDR2 SVGAGI, per germline. CDR3 sequence reads: CASSYAGQRDGYTF. DNA of the CDR3: TGTGCCAGCAGTTACGCGGGACAGCGAGATGGCTACACCTTC.

This clonotype was counted only a few times. The chain uses TRBV20-1 and TRBJ1-3; tentatively, D is TRBD1 (5 bases). Trimming removed 0 bases from V and 2 bases from J, with 8 bases in between. The CDR3 loop spans 14 amino acids. The germline CDR1 and CDR2 sequences are DFQATT and SNEGSKA (reference sequence). The CDR3: CSARDAGAGNTIYF. CDR3 nucleotides: TGCAGTGCTAGAGATGCGGGGGCTGGAAACACCATATATTTT.

V is TRBV5-1 and J is TRBJ1-4; the D is unclear. Germline V gene data show CDR1 as SGHRS and CDR2 as YFSETQ. V lost 2 bases and J lost 3, with 8 bases in between. This CDR3 is 14 amino acids long. For the CDR3, the DNA is TGCGCCAGCAGCTTCGAGCAGCCTAATGAAAAACTGTTTTTT. Its protein product is CASSFEQPNEKLFF. The variable domain in full, with the rest retrieved from reference TRBV5-1 and TRBJ1-4, is KAGVTQTPRYLIKTRGQQVTLSCSPISGHRSVSWYQQTPGQGLQFLFEYFSETQRNKGNFPGRFSGRQFSNSRSEMNVSTLELGDSALYLCASSFEQPNEKLFFGSGTQLSVL.

This clonotype was seen many times. The chain uses TRBV18 and TRBJ2-3, with D unresolved. Germline-derived CDR1 and CDR2 are KGHSH and LQKENI. The CDR3 is made up of 10 amino acids. The ends were cut back, 10 bases at V and 7 bases at J, with 9 bases in the middle. The CDR3 reads CATWINTQYF. The CDR3 DNA reads TGTGCCACCTGGATCAATACGCAGTATTTT.

This clonotype appeared many times. The V call is TRBV4-2, the J call TRBJ2-7; tentative D call: TRBD2 (6 bases). The V end was cut by 0 bases, the J end by 4 bases, with 13 bases between. CDR3 size: 15 residues. Germline V gene sequence: CDR1 LGHNA, CDR2 YNFKEQ. The CDR3 DNA reads as TGTGCCAGCAGCCAAGAACGGCGGGGCGAGTACGAGCAGTACTTC. Its translation: CASSQERRGEYEQYF.

This clonotype was recorded many times. The V and J genes are TRBV6-5 and TRBJ1-2, with TRBD1 as a possible D gene (5 bases). The CDR3 has 14 amino acids. The V and J ends lost 7 bases and 3 bases respectively, with 15 bases between them. Germline V gene data show CDR1 as MNHEY and CDR2 as SVGAGI. The CDR3 sequence is CASTRDGRDYGYTF. The CDR3 DNA reads TGTGCCAGCACCAGGGACGGGAGAGACTATGGCTACACCTTC.

The chain joins TRBV4-1 to TRBJ1-4, with TRBD1 matching 8 bases. Losses at the gene ends were 2 bases for V and 7 bases for J; bases not matched to a gene: 6. CDR3 length: 15 residues. The germline CDR1 and CDR2 sequences are MGHRA and YSYEKL. The CDR3 nucleotides read TGCGCCAGCAGCCAATTACAGGGGGTTGTTGAAAAACTGTTTTTT. This gives the protein CASSQLQGVVEKLFF.

Ten or more counts support this clonotype. This chain connects TRBV6-5 to TRBJ1-2; 9 nucleotides line up with TRBD1. V was pared by 4 bases and J by 6 bases, with 21 bases of the junction left unmatched. The CDR3 spans 19 residues. Germline values: CDR1 MNHEY, CDR2 SVGAGI. This chain's CDR3 is CASSSDPGTGYRVANGYTF. The CDR3 nucleotides read TGTGCCAGCAGTTCGGACCCCGGGACAGGGTACCGTGTGGCTAATGGCTACACCTTC.

The chain combines TRBV12-3 or TRBV12-4 with TRBJ2-3, with D perhaps being TRBD1 or TRBD2 (5 bases each). This CDR3 has 15 amino acids. With 5 bases removed from V and 2 bases from J, the gap between germline ends came to 14 bases. CDR3 in DNA: TGTGCCAGCAGTGGCAGGTGGGGACCCACAGATACGCAGTATTTT. It specifies CASSGRWGPTDTQYF.

A note on this clonotype: At one of its ends the junction is not consistent with the germline gene, which may arise from a read error. J is TRBJ2-1 and V is TRBV7-9; no clear D gene. Germline CDR1 is SEHNR and CDR2 is FQNEAQ (reference sequence). The CDR3 contains 11 residues. Written as DNA, the CDR3 is TGTGCCAGCACCTTATACAATGAGCAGTTCTTC. Protein: CASTLYNEQFF.

This clonotype was counted ten times or more. V is TRBV7-3 and J is TRBJ1-5; no reliable D call. This CDR3 comprises 13 residues. Trimming cost V 0 bases and J 5 bases, with 5 bases left between them. Germline V CDR1 and CDR2: SGHTA, FQGTGA. The CDR3 nucleotides read TGTGCCAGCAGCTTAACACGGGATCAGCCCCAGCATTTT. It is translated as CASSLTRDQPQHF.

This clonotype turned up a few times. This sequence joins TRBV28 and TRBJ2-3; 11 nucleotides match TRBD1. This CDR3 spans 18 amino acids. J was trimmed by 6 bases and V by 3 bases; bases with no gene match: 14. Looked up from germline, CDR1 is MDHEN and CDR2 is SYDVKM. CDR3 in amino acids: CASSFQGGTGGFYDTQYF. The DNA for the CDR3 is TGTGCCAGCAGTTTTCAGGGCGGGACAGGGGGTTTCTACGATACGCAGTATTTT.

J is TRBJ1-2 and V is TRBV18, with D possibly being TRBD1 (5 bases). V was shortened by 6 bases and J by 6 bases, with 11 bases between the two germline ends. Germline V lookup: CDR1 KGHSH, CDR2 LQKENI. The CDR3 runs to 12 residues. CDR3 sequence reads: CASSLIRDGYTF. The CDR3, as DNA: TGTGCCAGCTCGTTAATCAGGGATGGCTACACCTTC.

The chain combines TRBV3-1 with TRBJ2-6; no clear D gene. Germline V gives CDR1 LGHDT, CDR2 YNNKEL (reference sequence). CDR3 length equals 15 residues. V shed 6 bases and J shed 0 bases, with 9 bases lying between them. CDR3: CASSSRRSGANVLTF. The CDR3 DNA sequence: TGTGCCAGCAGTAGCCGCCGCTCTGGGGCCAACGTCCTGACTTTC.